Below, 22 T cell receptor beta chains from the same sample are listed, as sequenced in a study of prognosis after radiotherapy for stage I lung cancer (TCRdb year 2021). Data came from an Illumina HiSeq 3000. Two rounds of multiplex PCR on genomic DNA were used to amplify the TCR beta CDR3 region. The first PCR round used primers specific to each TRBV and TRBJ gene, with sequences filed in Chinese patent CN105087789A. Starting from the raw public reads, TCRdb applied fastp trimming at Q25, assembled clones with MiXCR and retained in-frame beta chains. Rows with one shared CDR3 protein collapse into an entry with the most common genes and DNA. The sample profile shows around 13,000 distinct CDR3 sequences; 47% of them were found once. 28% of the sample goes to the ten largest clones. Sequenced material: PBMCs, taken before or after stereotactic body radiation therapy (not recorded which). These receptors were collected from a donor at least 50 years old with non-small cell lung cancer.

Remarks on this clonotype: Just one base apart from a much larger clone, this may be a read error. This chain links TRBV28 with TRBJ2-7, with D possibly being TRBD1 (5 bases). Germline V gene data show CDR1 as MDHEN and CDR2 as SYDVKM. This CDR3 contains 11 residues. CDR3 nucleotide sequence: TGTGACAGTTTATCAGGGAACGAGCAGTACTTC. Protein product: CDSLSGNEQYF.

By share, this clonotype ranks as medium-sized. This chain uses TRBV2 with TRBJ2-7, with D unresolved. CDR3 size: 15 residues. The V gene lost 6 bases and the J gene lost 2 bases, with 17 bases spanning the gap. Germline CDR1 SNHLY, CDR2 FYNNEI. This chain's CDR3 is CASRKPGHGPYEQYF. CDR3 DNA: TGTGCCAGCAGAAAACCGGGCCACGGGCCCTACGAGCAGTACTTC.

This chain links TRBV24-1 with TRBJ2-3, with D possibly being TRBD2 (8 bases). The CDR3 spans 18 residues. The V gene's germline CDR1 is KGHDR and CDR2 SFDVKD. V lost 12 bases, J lost 3 bases, and 30 bases lay in between. CDR3 region: CAALIPGTRGGATDTQYF. CDR3 DNA: TGTGCCGCGCTAATACCCGGGACTAGAGGGGGCGCGACAGATACGCAGTATTTT.

This clonotype was counted many times. The J gene is TRBJ1-1, the V gene TRBV18, with D hard to call. The germline V gene encodes CDR1 KGHSH and CDR2 LQKENI. V was shortened by 6 bases and J by 1 base, with 12 bases between the two germline ends. The CDR3 sequence is 14 residues long. The CDR3 bases are TGTGCCAGCTCCGCCGGGAGCCAGAACACTGAAGCTTTCTTT. Protein sequence: CASSAGSQNTEAFF.

This clonotype was recorded many times. The chain carries TRBV3-1 and TRBJ2-5; D remains unclear. The CDR3 runs to 11 residues. V lost 2 bases to trimming and J lost 2 bases, with 0 bases between them. Germline loops: CDR1 LGHDT, CDR2 YNNKEL (reference sequence). Here the CDR3 DNA reads TGTGCCAGCAGCCAACAAGAGACCCAGTACTTC. This sequence encodes CASSQQETQYF.

Concerning this clonotype: Relative to the germline gene, one junction end is altered; a read error may explain this. The chain links TRBV7-2 to TRBJ1-2; tentative D call: TRBD1 (5 bases). The CDR3 has 12 residues. The V gene's germline CDR1 is SGHTA and CDR2 FQGNSA. The CDR3 DNA reads as TGTGCCAGCAGCTTACTGGGATGGGGCTACAACTTC. It specifies CASSLLGWGYNF.

As concerns this clonotype: The junction does not match germline at one end; this may be a read error. The chain has TRBV6-2 or TRBV6-3 and TRBJ1-3; the D gene is possibly TRBD1 (6 bases). Germline V gene lookup returns CDR1 MNHEY and CDR2 SVGEGT. There are 15 residues in the CDR3. The CDR3 protein is CASIRGGSSRNTIYF. DNA of the CDR3: TGTGCCAGCATCCGAGGGGGGAGCTCTAGAAACACCATATATTTT.

V is TRBV20-1 and J is TRBJ2-3; 10 bases are a match to TRBD2. CDR3 size: 16 residues. The J segment lost 3 bases and the V segment lost 6 bases, leaving 12 bases of the junction unmatched. Germline V gives CDR1 DFQATT, CDR2 SNEGSKA (reference sequence). DNA for the CDR3: TGCAGTGCCTTTAGACTAGCGGGCCAGGGGACAGATACGCAGTATTTT. It codes for CSAFRLAGQGTDTQYF.

The gene calls are TRBV6-9 and TRBJ2-2; 7 positions agree with TRBD2. In germline, CDR1 is MNHGY, CDR2 SVAAGI. The V and J ends lost 3 bases and 9 bases, in that order; junction bases with no gene match: 10. This CDR3 comprises 15 residues. CDR3 DNA sequence: TGTGCCAGCAGTTACGGTCTAGCGGTAAACTGGGAGCTGTTTTTT. Translation: CASSYGLAVNWELFF.

This clonotype ranks as medium-sized. The rearrangement uses TRBV6-1 and TRBJ2-7; D may correspond to TRBD1 or TRBD2 (5 bases each). The CDR3 length is 14 residues. Germline CDR1 is MNHNS and CDR2 is SASEGT. With 8 bases removed from V and 3 bases from J, the gap between germline ends came to 17 bases. DNA for the CDR3: TGTGCCAGCTCCGAGGGACCAAGGATCTACGAGCAGTACTTC. Residues: CASSEGPRIYEQYF.

As concerns this clonotype: A far bigger clonotype differs at one base, so this is likely a read error. The V and J genes are TRBV20-1 and TRBJ2-7; maybe TRBD2 (5 bases). The DNA end is a closer match to TRBJ2-1, so the J assignment may be wrong. The CDR3 is made up of 15 amino acids. Germline values: CDR1 DFQATT, CDR2 SNEGSKA (reference sequence). In DNA, the CDR3 is TGCAGTGCTAGAGTAATAGTACTAGAATACAATGAGCAGTTCTTC. This encodes CSARVIVLEYNEQFF.

This clonotype is a singleton in its sample. V usage is TRBV5-5 and J usage is TRBJ2-5, with 11 positions matching TRBD1. In germline, CDR1 is SGHKS, CDR2 YYEKEE (reference sequence). This CDR3 is built from 17 residues. V was clipped by 7 bases and J by 2 bases; unmatched bases: 13. CDR3 in amino acids: CASDRWGTGGKQETQYF. CDR3 sequence (DNA): TGTGCCAGCGACCGGTGGGGGACAGGGGGAAAACAAGAGACCCAGTACTTC.

This clonotype is deemed medium-sized (0.01 to 0.1%). The chain is built from TRBV19 and TRBJ2-7; the D gene is possibly TRBD2 (5 bases). Trimming pared 9 bases from V and 1 base from J, leaving 22 bases between. The germline CDR1 and CDR2 sequences are LNHDA and SQIVND (reference sequence). The CDR3 is made up of 16 amino acids. As DNA, the CDR3 is TGTGCCAGCAGCAGACGACCGGAGGCAGAATCCTACGAGCAGTACTTC. It translates to CASSRRPEAESYEQYF.

Note on this clonotype: A far larger clone differs by one base, so this is likely a read error. V gene TRBV6-4 combines with J gene TRBJ1-1, with D maybe TRBD1 (5 bases). The CDR3 sequence is 14 residues long. CDR1 and CDR2 from the germline V gene are MRHNA and SNTAGT. CDR3 sequence: CASGDLGLGTEAFF. CDR3 bases: TGTGCCAGCGGTGATCTGGGGCTTGGGACTGAAGCTTTCTTT.

This clonotype was recorded many times. The CDR3 protein is CASSRSDTQYF. DNA of the CDR3: TGTGCCAGCAGCCGGTCGGATACGCAGTATTTT. V gene TRBV3-1 combines with J gene TRBJ2-3; D not resolved. The CDR3 runs 11 residues. Trimming removed 4 bases from V and 6 bases from J, with 5 bases in between. Per the germline V gene, CDR1 is LGHDT and CDR2 is YNNKEL (reference sequence).

This clonotype was recorded only once. The chain is built from TRBV5-1 and TRBJ2-7; D call uncertain. V was trimmed by 3 bases and J by 4 bases, leaving 14 bases between them. The germline V gene has CDR1 SGHRS and CDR2 YFSETQ. The CDR3 runs 14 residues. CDR3 sequence (DNA): TGCGCCAGCAGCTCGTTTGTGGTCGTATACGAGCAGTACTTC. This translates into CASSSFVVVYEQYF.

Within the sample, this clonotype is medium-sized. The V and J genes are TRBV19 and TRBJ2-4, with TRBD1 as a possible D gene (6 bases). In germline, CDR1 is LNHDA, CDR2 SQIVND (reference sequence). The CDR3 totals 14 residues. Trimming shortened V by 8 bases and J by 6 bases, and 17 bases separated the two germline ends. CDR3 loop: CASGFWGQGNIQYF. CDR3 DNA: TGTGCCAGTGGTTTCTGGGGGCAAGGAAACATTCAGTACTTC.

By share, this clonotype ranks as medium-sized. The chain joins TRBV6-1 to TRBJ2-1; 8 bases align to TRBD1. After removal of 6 bases from V and 3 bases from J, the junction contained 4 bases not matched to a gene. Germline lookup yields CDR1 MNHNS and CDR2 SASEGT. CDR3 length: 14 amino acids. In nucleotides, the CDR3 is TGTGCCAGCAGCCCACAGGGGGGCTACAATGAGCAGTTCTTC. Encoded protein: CASSPQGGYNEQFF.

In the case of this clonotype: Germline and junction disagree at one end, which may indicate a read error. This chain connects TRBV7-2 to TRBJ2-3, with 10 bases matching TRBD2. From germline, CDR1 is SGHTA and CDR2 FQGNSA. The CDR3 is 15 amino acids. The CDR3 spells CASSNASGSTDTQYF. For the CDR3, the DNA is TGTGCCAGCAGCAATGCTAGCGGGAGCACAGATACGCAATATTTT. The entire variable domain, with the rest obtained from reference TRBV7-2 and TRBJ2-3, is as follows: GAGVSQSPSNKVTEKGKDVELRCDPISGHTALYWYRQSLGQGLEFLIYFQGNSAPDKSGLPSDRFSAERTGGSVSTLTIQRTQQEDSAVYLCASSNASGSTDTQYFGPGTRLTVL.

To note about this clonotype: The likely explanation is a read error, given a far larger clone one base away. The chain joins TRBV7-9 to TRBJ2-5, with 7 bases fitting TRBD2. This CDR3 comprises 14 residues. Germline V gene data show CDR1 as SEHNR and CDR2 as FQNEAQ (reference sequence). Germline trimming cut 4 bases from V and 5 bases from J; bases unmatched to any gene: 7. CDR3 region: CASSSGPGGETQYF. The CDR3 region has the DNA TGTGCCAGCAGCTCGGGACCCGGGGGGGAGACCCAGTACTTC.

A note on this clonotype: One base separates it from a far larger clone, so it is likely a read error. The chain employs TRBV6-9 and TRBJ2-1; possibly TRBD1 for D (6 bases). The germline gives CDR1 MNHGY, CDR2 SVAAGI. Between the trimmed V and J ends, which lost 6 bases and 7 bases, there was a span of 10 bases. The CDR3 spans 12 residues. The CDR3 bases are TGTGCCAGCAGCCGGACAGCAAATGAGCAGTTCTTC. Translated, it gives CASSRTANEQFF.

This clonotype is medium-sized in the sample. The J gene is TRBJ1-4, the V gene TRBV4-1; D might be TRBD1 (6 bases). The germline gives CDR1 MGHRA, CDR2 YSYEKL. V gave up 0 bases and J gave up 3 bases, with 11 bases separating them. The CDR3 length is 16 residues. The CDR3 nucleotides read TGCGCCAGCAGCCAAGATGCACAGGGTCCTAATGAAAAACTGTTTTTT. Its translation: CASSQDAQGPNEKLFF.